The TCR beta chain under discussion was sequenced for a study of blood T cells in healthy people across ages. Between the trimmed V and J ends, which lost 7 bases and 4 bases, there was a span of 8 bases. In germline, CDR1 is SGHVS, CDR2 FNYEAQ. There are 13 residues in the CDR3. This clonotype was observed many times. What it binds is unknown. Through a sample-barcoded 5' primer and a J-beta primer mix, a second PCR was run for about 6 to 11 cycles. Each CDR3 protein gets one entry after TCRdb re-called the 5' RACE reads with MiXCR. The sample includes some 1.7 million distinct CDR3 sequences, 28% of them seen just once. Findings and caveats of the study: Unsorted PBMCs ruled out conclusive naive versus antigen-experienced comparison.

All donors came from Russia, were Caucasian and healthy, and spanned ages about 6 to 100. Isolation of PBMCs gave at least 7 million cells per sample. There were at least 5 micrograms of total RNA extracted from every sample. The receptor's source is a woman in her 30s in good health. V and J are TRBV7-6 and TRBJ2-6; no definite D call. The material sequenced was blood. For the CDR3, the DNA is TGTGCCAGCACCCCCCTGGGGGCCAACGTCCTGACTTTC. Residues: CASTPLGANVLTF.